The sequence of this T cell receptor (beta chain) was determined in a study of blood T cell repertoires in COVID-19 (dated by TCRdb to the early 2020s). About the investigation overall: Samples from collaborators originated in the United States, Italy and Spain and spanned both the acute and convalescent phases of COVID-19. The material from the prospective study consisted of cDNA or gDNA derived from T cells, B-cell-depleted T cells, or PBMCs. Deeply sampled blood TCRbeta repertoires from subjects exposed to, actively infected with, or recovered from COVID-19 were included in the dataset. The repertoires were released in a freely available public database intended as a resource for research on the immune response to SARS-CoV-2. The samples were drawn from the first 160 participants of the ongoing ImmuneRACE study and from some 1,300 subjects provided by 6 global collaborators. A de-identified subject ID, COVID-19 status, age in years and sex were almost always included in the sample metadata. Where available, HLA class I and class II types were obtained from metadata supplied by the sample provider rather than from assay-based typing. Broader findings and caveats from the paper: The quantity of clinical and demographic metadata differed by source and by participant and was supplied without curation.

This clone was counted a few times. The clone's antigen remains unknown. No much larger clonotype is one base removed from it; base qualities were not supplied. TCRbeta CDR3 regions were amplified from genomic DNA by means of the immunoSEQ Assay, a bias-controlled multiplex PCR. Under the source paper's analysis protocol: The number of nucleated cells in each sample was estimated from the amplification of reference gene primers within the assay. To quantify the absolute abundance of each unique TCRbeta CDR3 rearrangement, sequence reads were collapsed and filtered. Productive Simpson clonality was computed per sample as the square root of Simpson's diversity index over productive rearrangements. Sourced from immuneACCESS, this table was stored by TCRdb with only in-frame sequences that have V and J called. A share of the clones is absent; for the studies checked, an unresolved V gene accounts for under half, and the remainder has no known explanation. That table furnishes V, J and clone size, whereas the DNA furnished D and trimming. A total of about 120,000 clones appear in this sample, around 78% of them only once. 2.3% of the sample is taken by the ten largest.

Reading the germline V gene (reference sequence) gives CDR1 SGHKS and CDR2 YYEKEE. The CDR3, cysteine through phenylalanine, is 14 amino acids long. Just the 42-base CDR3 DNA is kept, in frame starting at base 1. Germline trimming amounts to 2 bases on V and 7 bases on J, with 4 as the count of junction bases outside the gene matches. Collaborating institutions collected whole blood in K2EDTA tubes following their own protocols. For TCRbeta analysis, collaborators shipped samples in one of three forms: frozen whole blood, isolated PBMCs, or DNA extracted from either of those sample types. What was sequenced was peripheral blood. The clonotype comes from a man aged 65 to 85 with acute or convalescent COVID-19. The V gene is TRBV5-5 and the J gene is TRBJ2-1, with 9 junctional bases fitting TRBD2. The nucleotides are TGTGCCAGCAGCTTCCTAGCGGGATTGAATGAGCAGTTCTTC. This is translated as CASSFLAGLNEQFF. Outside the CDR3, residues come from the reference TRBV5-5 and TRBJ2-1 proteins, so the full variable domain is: DAGVTQSPTHLIKTRGQQVTLRCSPISGHKSVSWYQQVLGQGPQFIFQYYEKEERGRGNFPDRFSARQFPNYSSELNVNALLLGDSALYLCASSFLAGLNEQFFGPGTRLTVL.